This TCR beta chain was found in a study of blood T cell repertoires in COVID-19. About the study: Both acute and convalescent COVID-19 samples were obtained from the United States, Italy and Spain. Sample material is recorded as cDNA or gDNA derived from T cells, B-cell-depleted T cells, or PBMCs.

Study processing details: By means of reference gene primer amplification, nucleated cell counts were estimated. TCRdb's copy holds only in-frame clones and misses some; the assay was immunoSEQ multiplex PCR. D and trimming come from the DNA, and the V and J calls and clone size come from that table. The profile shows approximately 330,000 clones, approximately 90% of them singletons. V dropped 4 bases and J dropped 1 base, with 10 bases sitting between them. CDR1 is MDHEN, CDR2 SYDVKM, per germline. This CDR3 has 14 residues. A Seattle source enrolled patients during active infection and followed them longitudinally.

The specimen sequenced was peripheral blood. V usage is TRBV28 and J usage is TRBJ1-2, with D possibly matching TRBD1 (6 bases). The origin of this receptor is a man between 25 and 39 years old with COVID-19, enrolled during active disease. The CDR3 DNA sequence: TGTGCCAGCAGTTCGGCAGGGGATAACTATGGCTACACCTTC. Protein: CASSSAGDNYGYTF.